This T cell receptor (beta chain) was sequenced in a study of cytomegalovirus exposure and HLA in healthy donors. Primers: 60 Vbeta forward and 13 Jbeta reverse. Generated by immunoSEQ multiplex PCR, the TCRdb table keeps only in-frame clones and is missing some. This repertoire shows over 55,000 clones, about 71% found once; its top ten account for more than 9.5%. Sequenced: PBMCs. The clonotype was recovered from a woman in her fifties or sixties in good health and CMV-seropositive.

CDR3 nucleotide sequence: TGCGCCAGCAAGGTTGCGGGAGGAGATACGCAGTATTTT. It encodes CASKVAGGDTQYF. The V gene is TRBV5-1, the J gene TRBJ2-3, with 8 positions matching TRBD2. The CDR3 runs 13 residues. Germline V CDR1 and CDR2: SGHRS, YFSETQ. V lost 6 bases to trimming and J lost 5 bases; unmatched junction nucleotides: 5.